The rows below give T cell receptor beta chains drawn from one sample of a study of blood T cells in healthy people across ages. MiXCR was run by TCRdb on the 5' RACE reads, yielding one entry per CDR3 protein. This table holds over 600,000 distinct CDR3 sequences, around 45% found once. Material for sequencing was blood. The receptors originated from a man older than 75 in good health. CDR3s include the opening cysteine and the closing phenylalanine or tryptophan. A D gene is named only where the DNA matches it firmly. Some rows mark clone size as missing; the rest say once, few, many or name a class of expanded clone.

clone_size	d_call	v_call	j_call	cdr3_length	cdr3_nt	cdr3_aa
NA	TRBD1	TRBV11-2	TRBJ2-6	17	TGTGCCAGCAGCTTAAGGGACAGGGCTTCTGGGGCCAACGTCCTGACTTTC	CASSLRDRASGANVLTF
NA	TRBD2	TRBV3-1	TRBJ2-1	16	TGTGCCAGCAAAGCAAAGCGGGGGCAAAACAACAATGAGCAGTTCTTC	CASKAKRGQNNNEQFF
NA	NA	TRBV7-2	TRBJ1-2	13	TGTGCCAGCAGCCCGGCGAGCCGTCAGGGCTACACCTTC	CASSPASRQGYTF
few	NA	TRBV3-1	TRBJ2-5	15	TGTGCCAGCAGCCTACAAGGCGGCGTGCAAGAGACCCAGTACTTC	CASSLQGGVQETQYF
NA	NA	TRBV7-6	TRBJ2-1	14	TGTGCCAGCAGCTTTCTAGCCGAATCGCCTGAGCAGTTCTTC	CASSFLAESPEQFF
NA	NA	TRBV5-4	TRBJ1-1	16	TGTGCCAGCGCCAAAAGCGGGGGGGCGGAAGACACTGAAGCTTTCTTT	CASAKSGGAEDTEAFF
few	NA	TRBV9	TRBJ2-1	12	TGTGCCAGCAGCGAGGACCTGGATGAGCAGTTCTTC	CASSEDLDEQFF
NA	NA	TRBV5-1	TRBJ2-5	13	TGCGCCAGCTTCGAGACAGGAATAGAGACCCAGTACTTC	CASFETGIETQYF
NA	TRBD1	TRBV6-6	TRBJ1-5	15	TGTGCCAGCAGTTACGTGGGACAGGGGAATCAGCCCCAGCATTTT	CASSYVGQGNQPQHF
many	TRBD1	TRBV6-5	TRBJ2-7	14	TGTGCCAGCAGTTGGGGACAGGGGGCATACGAGCAGTACTTC	CASSWGQGAYEQYF
NA	NA	TRBV6-5	TRBJ2-5	16	TGTGCCAGCACCAAAAGTTCAGGGGCGATTCAAGAGACCCAGTACTTC	CASTKSSGAIQETQYF
few	NA	TRBV6-5	TRBJ1-4	14	TGTGCCAGCAGACACCTGGGGGGAGATGAAAAACTGTTTTTT	CASRHLGGDEKLFF
NA	TRBD1	TRBV20-1	TRBJ2-1	14	TGCAGTGCAGACATCGGGACAGGGCGCGATGAGCAGTTCTTC	CSADIGTGRDEQFF
few	NA	TRBV7-7	TRBJ2-3	15	TGTGCTAGCAGCCCCGTGGGGGGCGAGGCAGATACGCAGTATTTT	CASSPVGGEADTQYF
NA	NA	TRBV6-5	TRBJ2-7	14	TGTGCCAGCAGTTACGACGGGGCCTCCTACGAGCAGTACTTC	CASSYDGASYEQYF
few	NA	TRBV14	TRBJ2-3	13	TGTGCCAGCAGCGGGATTTACACAGATACGCAGTATTTT	CASSGIYTDTQYF
NA	NA	TRBV20-1	TRBJ2-7	14	TGCAGTGCTCCCAACCCGGGTAGCTCCTACGAGCAGTACTTC	CSAPNPGSSYEQYF
few	NA	TRBV29-1	TRBJ2-4	15	TGCAGCGTGGCGCATCCTAGCGCGACCAAAAACATTCAGTACTTC	CSVAHPSATKNIQYF
NA	NA	TRBV5-1	TRBJ2-3	14	TGCGCCAGTAACGCGGGGGCCAGGGAAGATACGCAGTATTTT	CASNAGAREDTQYF
NA	NA	TRBV12-3/TRBV12-4	TRBJ2-3	17	TGTGCCAGCAGTTTAGCGCTAAATCGCAGGGCCGCAGATACGCAGTATTTT	CASSLALNRRAADTQYF
NA	NA	TRBV5-6	TRBJ2-5	13	TGTGCCAGCAGCGTTACCCCTGGGGAGACCCAGTACTTC	CASSVTPGETQYF
few	TRBD2	TRBV20-1	TRBJ2-7	14	TGCAGTGCTAGAGATCCCAGCGGGACCTACGAGCAGTACTTC	CSARDPSGTYEQYF
NA	NA	TRBV12-5	TRBJ1-2	13	TGTGCTAGTGGTTTATCAGGGTTCTATGGCTACACCTTC	CASGLSGFYGYTF